These 28 T cell receptor beta chains came from one sample sequenced in a study of glioma-infiltrating T cells after dendritic cell vaccination. TCRdb's copy holds only in-frame clones and misses some; the assay was immunoSEQ multiplex PCR. The sample has about 76,000 clones; around 86% are singletons. The time point: after dendritic cell vaccination, including at tumor progression/relapse. The sequenced sample was blood, obtained after dendritic cell vaccination. The origin of the receptors is a human donor with glioblastoma.

On this clone: Distinct nucleotide sequences in the sample also encode this CDR3. The rearrangement uses TRBV5-1 and TRBJ2-5; 9 bases are a match to TRBD2. The CDR3 covers 15 residues. V was clipped by 0 bases and J by 2 bases; unmatched bases: 2. CDR1 and CDR2 (germline): SGHRS, YFSETQ. CDR3 sequence reads: CASSLGLAGQETQYF. The CDR3 bases are TGCGCCAGCAGCTTGGGGCTAGCGGGACAAGAGACCCAGTACTTC.

This clone was found once. V usage is TRBV7-6 and J usage is TRBJ1-1; no firm D call. CDR1 and CDR2 from the germline V gene are SGHVS and FNYEAQ. The CDR3 covers 15 residues. V gave up 1 base and J gave up 0 bases, with 9 bases separating them. The CDR3, as DNA: TGTGCCAGCAGCTTAGAGGCGGAGATGAACACTGAAGCTTTCTTT. It codes for CASSLEAEMNTEAFF. Using reference TRBV7-6 and TRBJ1-1 for the parts outside the CDR3, the full variable domain is GAGVSQSPRYKVTKRGQDVALRCDPISGHVSLYWYRQALGQGPEFLTYFNYEAQQDKSGLPNDRFSAERPEGSISTLTIQRTEQRDSAMYRCASSLEAEMNTEAFFGQGTRLTVV.

The chain links TRBV5-1 to TRBJ1-1; D is possibly TRBD1 (5 bases). Trimming shortened V by 0 bases and J by 1 base, and 10 bases separated the two germline ends. The CDR3 extends over 15 amino acids. Germline V gene lookup returns CDR1 SGHRS and CDR2 YFSETQ. The CDR3 region has the DNA TGCGCCAGCAGCTTGGCGGCTCAGGGGAACACTGAAGCTTTCTTT. It specifies CASSLAAQGNTEAFF.

This chain uses TRBV5-1 with TRBJ2-3, with 9 bases aligning to TRBD2. V lost 3 bases and J lost 2; bases outside the gene matches: 7. The CDR3 covers 16 residues. Germline V gene data show CDR1 as SGHRS and CDR2 as YFSETQ. DNA for the CDR3: TGCGCCAGCAGCTCCGGGACTAGCATCCCCACAGATACGCAGTATTTT. It is translated as CASSSGTSIPTDTQYF.

V gene TRBV7-8 combines with J gene TRBJ2-7; the D is unclear. The CDR3 has 13 amino acids. Germline V gene lookup returns CDR1 SGHVS and CDR2 FQNEAQ. V was trimmed by 0 bases and J by 7 bases, leaving 10 bases between them. The CDR3 region has the DNA TGTGCCAGCAGCTTAGCGCTGGTTAGTGAGCAGTACTTC. Translation gives CASSLALVSEQYF.

The chain combines TRBV5-4 with TRBJ2-3; 7 positions match TRBD2. The CDR3 extends over 16 amino acids. Germline assignment: CDR1 SGHNT and CDR2 YYREEE (reference sequence). V trimming: 4 bases; J trimming: 0 bases; junction bases outside the gene matches: 8. This chain's CDR3 is CASSPGERGSTDTQYF. In nucleotides, the CDR3 is TGTGCCAGCAGCCCCGGCGAGCGGGGCAGCACAGATACGCAGTATTTT.

V is TRBV6-5 and J is TRBJ2-3, with D maybe TRBD1 (5 bases). CDR1 is MNHEY and CDR2 is SVGAGI in the germline V gene. This CDR3 contains 15 residues. With 6 bases removed from V and 3 bases from J, the gap between germline ends came to 16 bases. CDR3 in amino acids: CASSLGLVGTDTQYF. DNA of the CDR3: TGTGCCAGCAGCCTGGGGCTAGTAGGAACAGATACGCAGTATTTT.

The V and J genes are TRBV9 and TRBJ2-3; D is possibly TRBD2 (6 bases). The CDR3 loop spans 16 amino acids. V was clipped by 2 bases and J by 0 bases, with 13 bases between them. CDR1 is SGDLS and CDR2 is YYNGEE in the germline V gene. For the CDR3, the DNA is TGTGCCAGCAGCGTGGCAGCGGGCCTTAGCACAGATACGCAGTATTTT. As protein: CASSVAAGLSTDTQYF.

The chain recombines TRBV6-6 with TRBJ2-7; no firm D call. Germline loops: CDR1 MNHNY, CDR2 SVGAGI (reference sequence). The CDR3 extends over 11 amino acids. V gave up 4 bases and J gave up 3 bases, with 4 bases separating them. CDR3 sequence (DNA): TGTGCCAGCAGTTCCTTCTACGAGCAGTACTTC. It yields the protein CASSSFYEQYF.

Only one count was recorded for this clone. V and J are TRBV19 and TRBJ2-4, with 7 bases fitting TRBD2. V lost 1 base to trimming and J lost 7 bases; unmatched junction nucleotides: 10. The germline gives CDR1 LNHDA, CDR2 SQIVND (reference sequence). The CDR3 extends over 16 amino acids. The CDR3 protein is CASSIGLASGMNIQYF. DNA for the CDR3: TGTGCCAGTAGTATAGGTCTAGCGAGCGGGATGAACATTCAGTACTTC.

The chain is built from TRBV2 and TRBJ1-5; 9 nucleotides align to TRBD1. Germline values: CDR1 SNHLY, CDR2 FYNNEI. The CDR3 is made up of 14 amino acids. J gave up 7 bases and V 1 base, and 2 bases lay outside the gene matches. The CDR3 is CASSEGTGVQPQHF. The CDR3 coding sequence is TGTGCCAGCAGTGAAGGGACAGGGGTGCAGCCCCAGCATTTT. The full variable domain, completed using reference TRBV2 and TRBJ1-5, is EPEVTQTPSHQVTQMGQEVILRCVPISNHLYFYWYRQILGQKVEFLVSFYNNEISEKSEIFDDQFSVERPDGSNFTLKIRSTKLEDSAMYFCASSEGTGVQPQHFGDGTRLSIL.

The chain employs TRBV5-4 and TRBJ2-3, with D tentatively TRBD2 (6 bases). Germline-derived CDR1 and CDR2 are SGHNT and YYREEE (reference sequence). The CDR3 is 14 amino acids. The germline V and J ends were trimmed by 2 bases and 5 bases, with 12 bases remaining between them. CDR3 loop: CASSFRLEGDTQYF. The CDR3 DNA sequence: TGTGCCAGCAGCTTTAGACTAGAAGGAGATACGCAGTATTTT.

This chain joins TRBV11-3 and TRBJ1-1; 7 bases map to TRBD1. CDR3 size: 16 residues. With 2 bases clipped from V and 1 base from J, the junction kept 7 bases outside the gene matches. Per germline, CDR1 SGHNT and CDR2 YENEEA. For the CDR3, the DNA is TGTGCCAGCAGCTTATTTTCCCGACAGGGGAACACTGAAGCTTTCTTT. Translation: CASSLFSRQGNTEAFF. Filled out from reference TRBV11-3 and TRBJ1-1, the complete variable domain reads EAGVVQSPRYKIIEKKQPVAFWCNPISGHNTLYWYLQNLGQGPELLIRYENEEAVDDSQLPKDRFSAERLKGVDSTLKIQPAELGDSAVYLCASSLFSRQGNTEAFFGQGTRLTVV.

The rearrangement joins TRBV5-1 to TRBJ2-3, with 10 bases lining up with TRBD1. In germline, CDR1 is SGHRS, CDR2 YFSETQ. The J segment lost 2 bases and the V segment lost 5 bases, leaving 8 bases of the junction unmatched. CDR3 length: 16 residues. The DNA for the CDR3 is TGCGCCAGCAGTATGGCCGGGACAGGGGCCACAGATACGCAGTATTTT. It yields the protein CASSMAGTGATDTQYF.

This clone was counted a few times. In DNA, the CDR3 is TGTGCCAGCATGCCGACAGGGACCTTTGGAAACACCATATATTTT. Protein: CASMPTGTFGNTIYF. The V call is TRBV7-9, the J call TRBJ1-3, with 7 bases aligning to TRBD1. V lost 7 bases, J lost 3 bases, and 9 bases stayed unmatched. Germline-derived CDR1 and CDR2 are SEHNR and FQNEAQ (reference sequence). The CDR3 sequence is 15 residues long. Combining the CDR3 with reference TRBV7-9 and TRBJ1-3 gives the whole variable domain DTGVSQNPRHKITKRGQNVTFRCDPISEHNRLYWYRQTLGQGPEFLTYFQNEAQLEKSRLLSDRFSAERPKGSFSTLEIQRTEQGDSAMYLCASMPTGTFGNTIYFGEGSWLTVV.

J is TRBJ2-2 and V is TRBV27; D uncertain. CDR1 and CDR2 from the germline V gene are MNHEY and SMNVEV (reference sequence). This CDR3 region has 11 residues. With 6 bases removed from V and 6 bases from J, the gap between germline ends came to 5 bases. Here the CDR3 reads CASRFAGELFF. The DNA for the CDR3 is TGTGCCAGCAGGTTCGCCGGGGAGCTGTTTTTT.

This chain links TRBV7-3 with TRBJ2-1, with TRBD2 identical over 11 bases. Per the germline V gene, CDR1 is SGHTA and CDR2 is FQGTGA. CDR3 length equals 16 residues. V trimming: 1 base; J trimming: 4 bases; junction bases outside the gene matches: 3. CDR3 coding DNA: TGTGCCAGCAGCTTAAGGGGGACTAGCGGTTACAATGAGCAGTTCTTC. This encodes CASSLRGTSGYNEQFF.

Here the CDR3 DNA reads TGTGCCAGCAGTGGGGCACGTCAGGGAGAGCAGTTCTTC. It translates to CASSGARQGEQFF. This sequence joins TRBV6-5 and TRBJ2-1, with D possibly TRBD1 on 5 matching bases. Trimming removed 5 bases from V and 10 bases from J, with 15 bases in between. Germline lookup yields CDR1 MNHEY and CDR2 SVGAGI. The length of the CDR3 is 13 residues.

The rearrangement joins TRBV5-6 to TRBJ2-1, with 11 bases aligning to TRBD1. With 4 bases clipped from V and 4 bases from J, the junction kept 10 bases outside the gene matches. This CDR3 comprises 17 residues. CDR1 and CDR2 (germline): SGHDT, YYEEEE. CDR3 sequence (DNA): TGTGCCAGCAGCGGGACCGGGACAGGGGGGAGGTACAATGAGCAGTTCTTC. This translates into CASSGTGTGGRYNEQFF.

CDR3 residues: CASSLTPGGPNQPQHF. The CDR3, as DNA: TGTGCCAGCAGTTTAACTCCAGGGGGCCCGAATCAGCCCCAGCATTTT. V usage is TRBV27 and J usage is TRBJ1-5; the match to TRBD1 covers 8 bases. The germline gives CDR1 MNHEY, CDR2 SMNVEV (reference sequence). The CDR3 is 16 residues long. V lost 2 bases to trimming and J lost 4 bases; unmatched junction nucleotides: 7.

About this clone itself: An end of the junction differs from the germline gene, which may be a read error. The chain links TRBV19 to TRBJ2-1; 11 nucleotides align to TRBD2. CDR1 and CDR2 (germline): LNHDA, SQIVND (reference sequence). The CDR3 length is 18 residues. The CDR3 sequence: CVSSIIAGGISSYNEQFF. The CDR3 nucleotides read TGTGTCAGTAGTATAATAGCGGGAGGGATAAGCTCCTACAATGAGCAGTTCTTC.

The V gene is TRBV6-1, the J gene TRBJ2-7, with 7 nucleotides matching TRBD1. Germline assignment: CDR1 MNHNS and CDR2 SASEGT. There are 15 residues in the CDR3. Germline trimming cut 0 bases from V and 2 bases from J; bases unmatched to any gene: 4. CDR3 amino acids: CASSEAGTAPYEQYF. CDR3 in DNA: TGTGCCAGCAGTGAAGCGGGGACAGCCCCCTACGAGCAGTACTTC.

The V call is TRBV27, the J call TRBJ2-1; 11 nucleotides align to TRBD2. V was pared by 6 bases and J by 7 bases, with 5 bases of the junction left unmatched. The CDR3 is made up of 14 amino acids. From germline, CDR1 is MNHEY and CDR2 SMNVEV (reference sequence). In DNA, the CDR3 is TGTGCCAGCAGCCGTAGCGGGGGGGTTAATGAGCAGTTCTTC. Its translation: CASSRSGGVNEQFF.

The chain's CDR3 is CVRSTYRGSNEQFF. The CDR3 coding sequence is TGTGTCAGAAGCACTTACAGGGGGAGCAATGAGCAGTTCTTC. The chain is built from TRBV7-5 and TRBJ2-1; TRBD1 reflects the table's D call only, with no check against the DNA. TRBV7-5 is described as a pseudogene. The CDR3 has 14 amino acids.

The gene calls are TRBV5-1 and TRBJ1-4; D unresolved. V lost 4 bases and J 5 bases, leaving 12 bases between the germline ends. The CDR3 consists of 14 residues. Germline V gene data show CDR1 as SGHRS and CDR2 as YFSETQ. The CDR3 DNA is TGCGCCAGCAGCCCGCAGTCATCCAATGAAAAACTGTTTTTT. Its translation: CASSPQSSNEKLFF. The variable domain in full, completed from reference TRBV5-1 and TRBJ1-4, reads KAGVTQTPRYLIKTRGQQVTLSCSPISGHRSVSWYQQTPGQGLQFLFEYFSETQRNKGNFPGRFSGRQFSNSRSEMNVSTLELGDSALYLCASSPQSSNEKLFFGSGTQLSVL.

A single count supports this clone. The chain employs TRBV7-8 and TRBJ2-7, with a tentative D call TRBD1 (6 bases). The CDR3 runs 15 residues. V was clipped by 9 bases and J by 4 bases, with 22 bases between them. The germline V gene encodes CDR1 SGHVS and CDR2 FQNEAQ. The CDR3 DNA reads as TGTGCCAGTACTCCCAGAACAGGGTCTATTTACGAGCAGTACTTC. Translated: CASTPRTGSIYEQYF.

This chain joins TRBV5-4 and TRBJ2-7; 11 bases map to TRBD1. The V segment lost 4 bases and the J segment 2 bases; nucleotides outside the gene matches: 5. Germline lookup yields CDR1 SGHNT and CDR2 YYREEE (reference sequence). The CDR3 runs 15 residues. The CDR3 DNA reads as TGTGCCAGCAGCGCGGGACAGGGGGACCCCTACGAGCAGTACTTC. Encoded protein: CASSAGQGDPYEQYF. Together with reference TRBV5-4 and TRBJ2-7, the CDR3 gives the full variable domain: ETGVTQSPTHLIKTRGQQVTLRCSSQSGHNTVSWYQQALGQGPQFIFQYYREEENGRGNFPPRFSGLQFPNYSSELNVNALELDDSALYLCASSAGQGDPYEQYFGPGTRLTVT.

J is TRBJ2-5 and V is TRBV7-9, with D possibly matching TRBD2 (6 bases). The germline V gene has CDR1 SEHNR and CDR2 FQNEAQ (reference sequence). CDR3 length: 15 residues. Between the trimmed V and J ends, which lost 0 bases and 5 bases, there was a span of 13 bases. The CDR3 spells CASSLAGGEAETQYF. The CDR3 DNA reads TGTGCCAGCAGCTTAGCAGGCGGGGAGGCGGAGACCCAGTACTTC.